Below, 30 T cell receptor beta chains from the same sample are listed, as sequenced in a study of T cell responses to AZD1222 COVID-19 vaccine. Profiled with immunoSEQ multiplex PCR; TCRdb holds only in-frame clones, not every one. This table holds about 110,000 clones, 75% to 90% found once. Sequencing used peripheral blood, obtained on day 0 of AZD1222 vaccination. The source of these receptors is an adult in good health.

The chain links TRBV7-3 to TRBJ2-1; D perhaps matches TRBD2 (5 bases). Germline CDR1 and CDR2: SGHTA and FQGTGA. Deletions cut 1 base from V and 6 bases from J, with 10 bases between. CDR3 length: 14 amino acids. The chain's CDR3 is CASSLREWGNEQFF. CDR3 sequence (DNA): TGTGCCAGCAGCTTAAGGGAGTGGGGCAATGAGCAGTTCTTC.

The rearrangement links TRBV28 to TRBJ1-2; D not resolved. Germline loops: CDR1 MDHEN, CDR2 SYDVKM. V lost 10 bases and J lost 3, with 12 bases in between. CDR3 length equals 12 residues. CDR3 in DNA: TGTGCCATCCGTCGGGGTTACTATGGCTACACCTTC. It encodes CAIRRGYYGYTF.

J is TRBJ2-5 and V is TRBV6-2 or TRBV6-3; TRBD2 agrees at 10 bases. The CDR3 extends over 14 amino acids. Germline CDR1 MNHEY, CDR2 SVGEGT. Unmatched junction bases numbered 3, after V lost 4 bases and J lost 4 bases. CDR3 sequence: CASSLRLAGETQYF. Here the CDR3 DNA reads TGTGCCAGCAGTTTACGACTAGCGGGAGAGACCCAGTACTTC.

Comment on this clone: Other DNA sequences of this sample code for an identical CDR3. The rearrangement uses TRBV6-5 and TRBJ1-1; no clear D gene. The CDR3 has 11 residues. CDR1 is MNHEY, CDR2 SVGAGI, per germline. V was trimmed by 2 bases and J by 5 bases, leaving 3 bases between them. The chain's CDR3 is CASSYLTEAFF. CDR3 sequence (DNA): TGTGCCAGCAGTTACCTTACTGAAGCTTTCTTT.

The chain links TRBV2 to TRBJ1-3, with 7 bases that match TRBD1. J was trimmed by 5 bases and V by 5 bases; bases with no gene match: 3. Germline V CDR1 and CDR2: SNHLY, FYNNEI. The CDR3 runs 13 residues. The CDR3, as DNA: TGTGCCAGCAGTTTGACAGGGAGAAACACCATATATTTT. Amino acids: CASSLTGRNTIYF. The full variable domain, in which reference TRBV2 and TRBJ1-3 provide the parts outside the CDR3, is EPEVTQTPSHQVTQMGQEVILRCVPISNHLYFYWYRQILGQKVEFLVSFYNNEISEKSEIFDDQFSVERPDGSNFTLKIRSTKLEDSAMYFCASSLTGRNTIYFGEGSWLTVV.

V is TRBV6-5 and J is TRBJ1-1; possibly TRBD1 for D (6 bases). The CDR3 is 12 residues long. Germline loops: CDR1 MNHEY, CDR2 SVGAGI. Trimming removed 5 bases at V and 8 bases at J, with 12 bases between. The CDR3 nucleotides are TGTGCCAGCAGTATAAGGGGGGCCGAAGCTTTCTTT. Encoded protein: CASSIRGAEAFF.

The chain has TRBV11-2 and TRBJ1-6; D may be TRBD1 (6 bases). This CDR3 has 13 residues. V lost 5 bases to trimming and J lost 10 bases, with 12 bases between them. Germline CDR1 SGHAT, CDR2 FQNNGV. For the CDR3, the DNA is TGTGCCAGCAGCCCCTCACAGGGCTCACCCCTCCACTTT. It yields the protein CASSPSQGSPLHF.

This clone was observed a single time. The chain links TRBV7-9 to TRBJ1-5, with D perhaps TRBD1 (5 bases). Trimming took 3 bases from V and 4 from J, leaving 10 bases between them. CDR1 SEHNR and CDR2 FQNEAQ come from the germline V gene (reference sequence). The CDR3 has 14 amino acids. The CDR3 protein is CASSLTADNQPQHF. CDR3 DNA sequence: TGTGCCAGCAGCTTGACAGCCGATAATCAGCCCCAGCATTTT. Full variable domain (missing parts from reference TRBV7-9 and TRBJ1-5): DTGVSQNPRHKITKRGQNVTFRCDPISEHNRLYWYRQTLGQGPEFLTYFQNEAQLEKSRLLSDRFSAERPKGSFSTLEIQRTEQGDSAMYLCASSLTADNQPQHFGDGTRLSIL.

The genes are TRBV24-1 and TRBJ2-3; D is possibly TRBD1 (5 bases). The germline V gene has CDR1 KGHDR and CDR2 SFDVKD. This CDR3 contains 14 residues. V dropped 6 bases and J dropped 6 bases, with 15 bases sitting between them. CDR3 bases: TGTGCCACCAGTTGGACACAGTTTGGCGATACGCAGTATTTT. Translation: CATSWTQFGDTQYF.

This rearrangement joins TRBV6-5 to TRBJ1-2; D call uncertain. The CDR3 length is 13 residues. Germline V gene sequence: CDR1 MNHEY, CDR2 SVGAGI. V dropped 6 bases and J dropped 0 bases, with 8 bases sitting between them. The CDR3 here is CASRVQTNYGYTF. The CDR3 nucleotides are TGTGCCAGCAGGGTACAAACTAACTATGGCTACACCTTC.

The chain is built from TRBV19 and TRBJ1-3; D is possibly TRBD1 (5 bases). Trimming pared 4 bases from V and 1 base from J, leaving 8 bases between. The CDR3 is 14 residues long. Germline V gives CDR1 LNHDA, CDR2 SQIVND (reference sequence). CDR3 DNA: TGTGCCAGTAGTACCGGGGGGTCTGGAAACACCATATATTTT. Protein sequence: CASSTGGSGNTIYF.

The CDR3 DNA follows: TGTGCCAGCTCACCACTTGACAGGGCCTACGAGCAGTACTTC. Its protein product is CASSPLDRAYEQYF. The genes are TRBV18 and TRBJ2-7; 7 bases match TRBD1. The CDR3 consists of 14 residues. Germline V lookup: CDR1 KGHSH, CDR2 LQKENI. Losses at the gene ends were 1 base for V and 2 bases for J; bases not matched to a gene: 2.

The V and J genes are TRBV12-5 and TRBJ1-5; D is possibly TRBD1 (5 bases). CDR1 is LGHNT and CDR2 is FRNRAP in the germline V gene. CDR3 length: 15 amino acids. Between the trimmed V and J ends, which lost 1 base and 7 bases, there was a span of 14 bases. The CDR3 protein is CASGLGTSREQPQHF. CDR3 sequence (DNA): TGTGCTAGTGGTTTGGGGACATCCCGAGAGCAGCCCCAGCATTTT.

This sequence joins TRBV4-1 and TRBJ2-5; 8 bases are a match to TRBD2. From germline, CDR1 is MGHRA and CDR2 YSYEKL. This CDR3 has 15 amino acids. V lost 2 bases and J lost 4; bases outside the gene matches: 6. The CDR3 loop reads CASSQKLAEVETQYF. The CDR3 DNA is TGCGCCAGCAGCCAAAAACTAGCGGAGGTAGAGACCCAGTACTTC.

V usage is TRBV6-5 and J usage is TRBJ1-3; 8 bases are a match to TRBD1. The CDR3 contains 15 residues. The junction had 2 bases not matched to a gene; V was cut back by 2 bases and J by 2 bases. CDR1 is MNHEY and CDR2 is SVGAGI in the germline V gene. The CDR3 DNA follows: TGTGCCAGCAGTTACGGACAGGGTGCTGGAAACACCATATATTTT. Its protein is CASSYGQGAGNTIYF.

This chain connects TRBV9 to TRBJ1-2; unclear D gene. Germline values: CDR1 SGDLS, CDR2 YYNGEE. Deletions cut 3 bases from V and 4 bases from J, with 10 bases between. CDR3 length equals 13 residues. CDR3 DNA sequence: TGTGCCAGCAGCGACGGACCGGGCTATGGCTACACCTTC. Encoded protein: CASSDGPGYGYTF.

The V call is TRBV5-5, the J call TRBJ1-1; D gene uncertain. The CDR3 covers 15 residues. Trimming cost V 3 bases and J 0 bases, with 12 bases left between them. Germline CDR1 SGHKS, CDR2 YYEKEE (reference sequence). For the CDR3, the DNA is TGTGCCAGCAGCTCCCCCTCGGGGTTGAACACTGAAGCTTTCTTT. Protein sequence: CASSSPSGLNTEAFF.

This sequence joins TRBV2 and TRBJ1-6; a weak D match, TRBD1 (5 bases). V lost 2 bases and J 1 base, leaving 9 bases between the germline ends. Per the germline V gene, CDR1 is SNHLY and CDR2 is FYNNEI. This CDR3 is 16 amino acids long. The CDR3 DNA reads TGTGCCAGCAGTGAACAGGGTGGGTCCTATAATTCACCCCTCCACTTT. As protein: CASSEQGGSYNSPLHF.

This chain uses TRBV3-1 (or the pseudogene TRBV3-2) with TRBJ2-7; TRBD1 is a possible D gene (5 bases). Germline CDR1 and CDR2: LGHDT and YNNKEL (reference sequence). The V end lost 3 bases, the J end lost 3 bases, and 9 bases lay between the germline ends. This CDR3 is built from 13 residues. The CDR3 DNA reads as TGTGCCAGCAGCCACGTAAGGGGCTACGAGCAGTACTTC. It encodes CASSHVRGYEQYF.

The chain is built from TRBV4-1 and TRBJ1-5, with D maybe TRBD1 (5 bases). CDR3 length: 15 residues. Trimming pared 1 base from V and 4 bases from J, leaving 11 bases between. Germline V gene lookup returns CDR1 MGHRA and CDR2 YSYEKL. The chain's CDR3 is CASSQAGPYNQPQHF. CDR3 bases: TGCGCCAGCAGCCAAGCGGGACCTTATAATCAGCCCCAGCATTTT.

This clone has only one observation. The rearrangement links TRBV6-2 or TRBV6-3 to TRBJ2-7; TRBD1 agrees at 9 bases. Trimming cost V 0 bases and J 5 bases; bases outside gene matches: 5. This CDR3 spans 15 amino acids. Looked up from germline, CDR1 is MNHEY and CDR2 is SVGEGT. The CDR3 region is CASSYSRDRAHEQYF. The CDR3 coding sequence is TGTGCCAGCAGTTACTCGAGGGACAGGGCCCACGAGCAGTACTTC.

This rearrangement joins TRBV10-2 to TRBJ2-5; maybe TRBD2 (6 bases). Germline CDR1 is WSHSY and CDR2 is SAAADI. The V end was cut by 8 bases, the J end by 1 base, with 20 bases between. The CDR3 covers 16 residues. The DNA for the CDR3 is TGCGCCAGCCCCCTGGTGGTTCGCGGGGTCCAAGAGACCCAGTACTTC. This translates into CASPLVVRGVQETQYF.

V gene TRBV6-1 combines with J gene TRBJ1-5; D gene ambiguous. The germline CDR1 and CDR2 sequences are MNHNS and SASEGT. V was clipped by 1 base and J by 3 bases, with 7 bases between them. The CDR3 is 14 residues long. CDR3 nucleotide sequence: TGTGCCAGCAGTGAAGGGCAGCTCAATCAGCCCCAGCATTTT. This encodes CASSEGQLNQPQHF.

The chain joins TRBV10-3 to TRBJ2-7; D ambiguous. V lost 5 bases and J lost 2, with 10 bases in between. The germline V gene has CDR1 ENHRY and CDR2 SYGVKD. CDR3 size: 13 residues. CDR3 nucleotide sequence: TGTGCCATCAGTAGACAAAGGACCTACGAGCAGTACTTC. This translates into CAISRQRTYEQYF.

V usage is TRBV5-5 and J usage is TRBJ1-2; D is uncertain. This CDR3 spans 14 amino acids. Germline V gene sequence: CDR1 SGHKS, CDR2 YYEKEE (reference sequence). V was trimmed by 0 bases and J by 4 bases, leaving 10 bases between them. In nucleotides, the CDR3 is TGTGCCAGCAGCTTGGGAGGGCTCGGCTATGGCTACACCTTC. This translates into CASSLGGLGYGYTF.

The rearrangement links TRBV11-1 to TRBJ2-1, with 12 bases identical to TRBD2. The V and J ends lost 7 bases and 12 bases, in that order; junction bases with no gene match: 7. This CDR3 comprises 13 residues. Looked up from germline, CDR1 is SGHAT and CDR2 is FQDESV (reference sequence). The CDR3 sequence: CASNPLAGGGQFF. The CDR3 bases are TGTGCCAGCAACCCCCTAGCGGGAGGGGGGCAGTTCTTC.

This chain links TRBV6-5 with TRBJ1-4; D is unresolved. The germline V gene encodes CDR1 MNHEY and CDR2 SVGAGI. The CDR3 runs 12 residues. With 6 bases removed from V and 8 bases from J, the gap between germline ends came to 10 bases. The CDR3 DNA sequence: TGTGCCAGCAGCTCCCTCGGAGAAAAACTGTTTTTT. Translating it yields CASSSLGEKLFF.

This chain joins TRBV4-1 and TRBJ1-1; D is unclear. Germline assignment: CDR1 MGHRA and CDR2 YSYEKL. The CDR3 spans 15 residues. With 0 bases removed from V and 0 bases from J, the gap between germline ends came to 8 bases. The CDR3 coding sequence is TGCGCCAGCAGCCAAGATATTTGGATGAACACTGAAGCTTTCTTT. Its translation: CASSQDIWMNTEAFF.

V usage is TRBV7-2 and J usage is TRBJ2-7, with D perhaps TRBD1 (6 bases). CDR3 length equals 14 residues. Germline V CDR1 and CDR2: SGHTA, FQGNSA. Trimming removed 1 base from V and 3 bases from J, with 10 bases in between. The CDR3 nucleotides are TGTGCCAGCAGCTTAGGGACAGCCGACTACGAGCAGTACTTC. This sequence encodes CASSLGTADYEQYF.

The chain carries TRBV5-6 and TRBJ1-2; D is unclear. CDR1 and CDR2 from the germline V gene are SGHDT and YYEEEE. The CDR3 totals 13 residues. V lost 2 bases to trimming and J lost 2 bases, with 7 bases between them. CDR3 residues: CASSFGRNYGYTF. The CDR3 DNA reads as TGTGCCAGCAGCTTTGGCAGAAACTATGGCTACACCTTC.